The 26 T cell receptor beta chains below were found in one sample sequenced in a study of T cell repertoires and HLA-DP antigens. These receptors have no identified antigens. Generated by immunoSEQ multiplex PCR, the TCRdb table keeps only in-frame clones and is missing some. The sample lists over 100,000 clones, 85% to 95% occurring once. Sequenced: CD4+ T cells from PBMCs. The receptors were sampled from a woman younger than 30 in good health and CMV-seronegative.

V is TRBV6-1 and J is TRBJ2-5; 9 bases are shared with TRBD1. The germline CDR1 and CDR2 sequences are MNHNS and SASEGT. The length of the CDR3 is 13 residues. V shed 5 bases and J 3 bases; nucleotides not matched to a gene: 1. CDR3 in amino acids: CASSRDREETQYF. DNA for the CDR3: TGTGCCAGCAGTAGGGACAGGGAAGAGACCCAGTACTTC.

The chain couples TRBV11-1 to TRBJ1-2; D is perhaps TRBD1 (6 bases). There are 13 residues in the CDR3. CDR1 is SGHAT and CDR2 is FQDESV in the germline V gene (reference sequence). V was trimmed by 3 bases and J by 7 bases, leaving 12 bases between them. The CDR3 region is CASSFAGEGGYTF. CDR3 nucleotide sequence: TGTGCCAGCAGCTTCGCAGGGGAGGGTGGCTACACCTTC.

This clone was counted between two and nine times. The V gene is TRBV29-1, the J gene TRBJ1-1, with 8 bases fitting TRBD1. This CDR3 has 13 residues. From germline, CDR1 is SQVTM and CDR2 ANQGSEA. V trimming: 5 bases; J trimming: 2 bases; junction bases outside the gene matches: 4. The CDR3 DNA is TGCAGCGTTCTCAGGGGGCTAAACACTGAAGCTTTCTTT. This gives the protein CSVLRGLNTEAFF.

The chain combines TRBV11-2 with TRBJ2-1, with 7 bases matching TRBD1. This CDR3 contains 17 residues. Per the germline V gene, CDR1 is SGHAT and CDR2 is FQNNGV. The V gene end was trimmed by 4 bases and the J gene end by 4 bases; junction bases not matched to a gene: 13. In DNA, the CDR3 is TGTGCCAGCAGCTCATACGGAGACAGGGTCAGGTACAATGAGCAGTTCTTC. It specifies CASSSYGDRVRYNEQFF.

J is TRBJ2-7 and V is TRBV4-2, with 7 bases aligning to TRBD2. The V gene end was trimmed by 1 base and the J gene end by 3 bases; junction bases not matched to a gene: 3. Germline V lookup: CDR1 LGHNA, CDR2 YNFKEQ. The CDR3 length is 14 residues. The CDR3 nucleotides read TGTGCCAGCAGCCAAGCGGCGGGAGACTACGAGCAGTACTTC. Translated: CASSQAAGDYEQYF.

The chain couples TRBV28 to TRBJ2-1; 10 nucleotides line up with TRBD1. This CDR3 spans 16 amino acids. Germline CDR1 is MDHEN and CDR2 is SYDVKM. J gave up 9 bases and V 4 bases, and 12 bases lay outside the gene matches. CDR3 residues: CASSSRPGQGRVEQFF. The CDR3 DNA follows: TGTGCCAGCAGTTCCCGACCGGGACAGGGGAGGGTTGAGCAGTTCTTC.

This chain joins TRBV6-5 and TRBJ1-2, with D perhaps TRBD1 (5 bases). Trimming removed 8 bases from V and 4 bases from J, with 17 bases in between. Germline CDR1 is MNHEY and CDR2 is SVGAGI. The CDR3 contains 14 residues. The CDR3 here is CASQSGVLGYGYTF. The CDR3 region has the DNA TGTGCCAGCCAGTCGGGGGTCCTGGGCTATGGCTACACCTTC.

V and J are TRBV4-1 and TRBJ2-1, with TRBD1 matching over 10 bases. The CDR3 runs to 16 residues. With 5 bases clipped from V and 5 bases from J, the junction kept 9 bases outside the gene matches. The germline V gene has CDR1 MGHRA and CDR2 YSYEKL. This CDR3 is CASSYPGQGIHNEQFF. CDR3 coding DNA: TGCGCCAGCAGCTATCCGGGACAGGGGATTCACAATGAGCAGTTCTTC.

The V and J genes are TRBV28 and TRBJ2-2; unclear D gene. CDR3 length equals 14 residues. Trimming cost V 7 bases and J 4 bases, with 13 bases left between them. Per the germline V gene, CDR1 is MDHEN and CDR2 is SYDVKM. CDR3 sequence: CASTSRIRTGELFF. CDR3 DNA sequence: TGTGCCAGCACCTCCCGTATACGCACCGGGGAGCTGTTTTTT.

The gene calls are TRBV5-4 and TRBJ2-7, with 10 bases fitting TRBD1. CDR1 is SGHNT and CDR2 is YYREEE in the germline V gene (reference sequence). This CDR3 has 16 amino acids. Trimming cost V 2 bases and J 5 bases; bases outside gene matches: 10. CDR3: CASSFFPVTGGDEQYF. The DNA for the CDR3 is TGTGCCAGCAGCTTTTTTCCCGTGACAGGGGGCGACGAGCAGTACTTC.

The rearrangement uses TRBV19 and TRBJ2-3; D may be TRBD2 (5 bases). V lost 1 base to trimming and J lost 10 bases, with 15 bases between them. Germline V lookup: CDR1 LNHDA, CDR2 SQIVND (reference sequence). The CDR3 totals 14 residues. CDR3 DNA sequence: TGTGCCAGTAGTATAGTACCCCAAGGGAGCTCGCAGTATTTT. It encodes CASSIVPQGSSQYF. Drawing the rest from reference TRBV19 and TRBJ2-3, the complete variable domain is DGGITQSPKYLFRKEGQNVTLSCEQNLNHDAMYWYRQDPGQGLRLIYYSQIVNDFQKGDIAEGYSVSREKKESFPLTVTSAQKNPTAFYLCASSIVPQGSSQYFGPGTRLTVL.

The chain has TRBV5-1 and TRBJ2-6; D remains ambiguous. Trimming pared 2 bases from V and 0 bases from J, leaving 12 bases between. Germline loops: CDR1 SGHRS, CDR2 YFSETQ. The CDR3 totals 17 residues. The CDR3, as DNA: TGCGCCAGCAGCTTTTCTCCACGTCTCTCTGGGGCCAACGTCCTGACTTTC. Its protein product is CASSFSPRLSGANVLTF.

CDR3 residues: CASSYSQDQPQHF. CDR3 in DNA: TGTGCCAGCAGTTACTCTCAGGATCAGCCCCAGCATTTT. V usage is TRBV6-6 and J usage is TRBJ1-5; unclear D gene. The CDR3 totals 13 residues. V lost 0 bases, J lost 5 bases, and 5 bases lay in between. The germline V gene encodes CDR1 MNHNY and CDR2 SVGAGI (reference sequence).

This chain links TRBV9 with TRBJ2-1; 7 positions match TRBD2. CDR1 is SGDLS and CDR2 is YYNGEE in the germline V gene. This CDR3 spans 15 amino acids. V gave up 0 bases and J gave up 8 bases; unmatched junction bases: 8. CDR3 nucleotide sequence: TGTGCCAGCAGCGTAGGTGGGGAGGGCCGCTATGAGCAGTTCTTC. Protein sequence: CASSVGGEGRYEQFF.

V is TRBV7-8 and J is TRBJ2-2, with TRBD2 matching over 9 bases. CDR3 length: 15 residues. The germline V gene has CDR1 SGHVS and CDR2 FQNEAQ. J lost 8 bases, V lost 3 bases, and 7 bases had no gene match. The CDR3 DNA reads as TGTGCCAGCAGCTTTACGCGGGGGGGCCAGGGGGAGCTGTTTTTT. This gives the protein CASSFTRGGQGELFF.

The count of this clone is one. This chain's CDR3 is CASSLRDRGTDTQYF. As DNA, the CDR3 is TGTGCCAGCAGTTTGAGGGACAGGGGGACAGATACGCAGTATTTT. The chain employs TRBV27 and TRBJ2-3; 11 bases fit TRBD1. Germline V gene data show CDR1 as MNHEY and CDR2 as SMNVEV (reference sequence). This CDR3 has 15 amino acids. V shed 3 bases, J shed 3 bases, and the junction held 2 bases outside the gene matches.

The J gene is TRBJ2-5, the V gene TRBV29-1; 7 bases match TRBD1. The V gene end was trimmed by 8 bases and the J gene end by 3 bases; junction bases not matched to a gene: 9. The CDR3 sequence is 13 residues long. CDR1 and CDR2 from the germline V gene are SQVTM and ANQGSEA. The CDR3 sequence is CSLSQGRKETQYF. CDR3 coding DNA: TGCAGCCTTTCACAGGGGCGGAAAGAGACCCAGTACTTC.

The rearrangement uses TRBV28 and TRBJ2-3, with a weak D call TRBD2 (6 bases). The germline V and J ends were trimmed by 2 bases and 4 bases, with 13 bases remaining between them. In germline, CDR1 is MDHEN, CDR2 SYDVKM. The CDR3 covers 15 residues. CDR3 sequence reads: CASSLDRGGADTQYF. The CDR3 region has the DNA TGTGCCAGCAGTTTAGATAGGGGAGGCGCAGATACGCAGTATTTT.

The rearrangement links TRBV7-2 to TRBJ1-1, with a weak D call TRBD1 (5 bases). CDR1 SGHTA and CDR2 FQGNSA come from the germline V gene. The CDR3 spans 16 residues. Trimming shortened V by 2 bases and J by 5 bases, and 18 bases separated the two germline ends. The CDR3 region has the DNA TGTGCCAGCAGCTTAAGGTCGGTCAGGGAGGGAACTGAAGCTTTCTTT. It encodes CASSLRSVREGTEAFF.

This sequence joins TRBV6-6 and TRBJ1-2, with D unresolved. CDR1 is MNHNY and CDR2 is SVGAGI in the germline V gene (reference sequence). There are 15 residues in the CDR3. Trimming removed 0 bases from V and 5 bases from J, with 13 bases in between. The DNA of the CDR3 is TGTGCCAGCAGTTACTCGATGCTCCGTGAATATGGCTACACCTTC. This translates into CASSYSMLREYGYTF.

The chain has TRBV9 and TRBJ2-1; 8 bases are a match to TRBD2. Germline CDR1 SGDLS, CDR2 YYNGEE. There are 15 residues in the CDR3. The V segment lost 0 bases and the J segment 6 bases; nucleotides outside the gene matches: 5. The CDR3 spells CASSVAQREPNEQFF. CDR3 DNA: TGTGCCAGCAGCGTAGCTCAGCGGGAGCCCAATGAGCAGTTCTTC. The whole variable domain, filled in from reference TRBV9 and TRBJ2-1, reads DSGVTQTPKHLITATGQRVTLRCSPRSGDLSVYWYQQSLDQGLQFLIQYYNGEERAKGNILERFSAQQFPDLHSELNLSSLELGDSALYFCASSVAQREPNEQFFGPGTRLTVL.

This chain joins TRBV11-2 and TRBJ2-6, with a weak D call TRBD1 (6 bases). Trimming pared 5 bases from V and 2 bases from J, leaving 10 bases between. Germline lookup yields CDR1 SGHAT and CDR2 FQNNGV. CDR3 length: 15 amino acids. The CDR3 DNA reads as TGTGCCAGCAGCCCCCGGACAGCTGGGGCCAACGTCCTGACTTTC. This encodes CASSPRTAGANVLTF.

The rearrangement uses TRBV6-1 and TRBJ2-5; D ambiguous. V was clipped by 0 bases and J by 1 base, with 12 bases between them. CDR3 length: 16 residues. Germline assignment: CDR1 MNHNS and CDR2 SASEGT. CDR3 region: CASSEAVSTFQETQYF. For the CDR3, the DNA is TGTGCCAGCAGTGAAGCGGTCAGCACATTCCAAGAGACCCAGTACTTC.

V gene TRBV7-3 combines with J gene TRBJ2-5; 11 positions agree with TRBD2. Unmatched junction bases numbered 5, after V lost 4 bases and J lost 4 bases. CDR3 length: 15 amino acids. The germline V gene encodes CDR1 SGHTA and CDR2 FQGTGA. The CDR3 region has the DNA TGTGCCAGCAGCTATAGCGGGGGGGCAGGAGAGACCCAGTACTTC. As protein: CASSYSGGAGETQYF.

This clone was recorded only once. The genes are TRBV6-6 and TRBJ2-4; tentatively, D is TRBD1 or TRBD2 (7 bases each). V was cut by 6 bases and J by 4 bases, with 16 bases left in between. Germline CDR1 reads MNHNY; CDR2 reads SVGAGI (reference sequence). The CDR3 covers 15 residues. The chain's CDR3 is CASSDSQGGKNIQYF. As DNA, the CDR3 is TGTGCCAGCAGCGATAGTCAGGGGGGGAAAAACATTCAGTACTTC.

This sequence joins TRBV27 and TRBJ2-7, with D uncertain. This CDR3 region has 15 residues. Germline V gives CDR1 MNHEY, CDR2 SMNVEV (reference sequence). Trimming cost V 3 bases and J 5 bases, with 17 bases left between them. CDR3 sequence (DNA): TGTGCCAGCAGTTTTTCGAGCGCCTTAAGGGACGAGCAGTACTTC. Encoded protein: CASSFSSALRDEQYF.